This T cell receptor beta chain appears in the sequencing data of a study of blood T cell repertoires in COVID-19. Measured with immunoSEQ multiplex PCR; TCRdb has only the in-frame clones, and not every one. This sample yields hundreds of thousands of clones, of which roughly 90% are seen a single time; 0.95% to 1.5% belongs to the top ten. CDR1 is MGHRA and CDR2 is YSYEKL in the germline V gene. The CDR3 is 15 residues long. With 2 bases clipped from V and 0 bases from J, the junction kept 3 bases outside the gene matches. Sequencing was performed on peripheral blood. This chain joins TRBV4-1 and TRBJ2-7; 8 bases align to TRBD1. The TCR was taken from a man between 40 and 49 years old with acute or convalescent COVID-19. For the CDR3, the DNA is TGCGCCAGCAGCCAACCTACAGGGGGCTCCTACGAGCAGTACTTC. It translates to CASSQPTGGSYEQYF.